This TCR beta chain was observed in a study of OX40 agonist ivuxolimab in advanced cancers. The germline V and J ends were trimmed by 4 bases and 6 bases, with 8 bases remaining between them. The CDR3 length is 12 residues. Per the germline V gene, CDR1 is SGHTA and CDR2 is FQGTGA. Study-level points and caveats: At 0.1 to 3.0 mg/kg, CD4+ and CD8+ blood T cells expanded clonally by week 6. CD4+ T cells averaged fewer expanded clones than CD8+ T cells.

Comment on this clone: Its antigen remains unidentified.

Sequencing used immunoSEQ multiplex PCR; TCRdb keeps in-frame clones, though not all of them. This sample has 43,000 or so clones, with 90% found just once. The material was CD4+ or CD8+ T cells sorted from blood, obtained in a trial of the OX40 agonist ivuxolimab. The J gene is TRBJ2-3, the V gene TRBV7-3; D is ambiguous. The sequence was collected from an adult with an advanced solid tumor such as melanoma, head and neck, liver or kidney cancer. The DNA of the CDR3 is TGTGCCAGCAGCTACGATTACGATACGCAGTATTTT. Translating it yields CASSYDYDTQYF.